This entry concerns a single TCR beta chain. The antigen is not known. A read error may produce the germline difference seen at one junction end. CDR1 is SGHAT, CDR2 FQDESV, per germline (reference sequence). The CDR3 extends over 17 amino acids. This sample's RNA came from whole unsorted tissue. This non-tumor lung sample came from over 3 cm beyond the tumor edge. The library came from three nested PCR rounds adapted from ARM-PCR protocols. A single record per CDR3 protein comes from TCRdb applying MiXCR to the multiplex PCR reads. The sample has 50,000 to 60,000 distinct CDR3 sequences; 74% are singletons. These data belong to a study of tumor and adjacent non-tumor tissue in lung cancer. Study-wide background: Samples averaged roughly 4.2 million productive TCRbeta reads each. Points from the study as a whole: TCR diversity was significantly greater in tumor than normal lung tissue. Top 100 clones took a larger repertoire share in normal lung.

The sequencing input was distant non-tumor lung tissue. This chain uses TRBV11-1 with TRBJ2-1, with D possibly TRBD2 on 5 matching bases. The receptor was isolated from a woman aged 60 to 75 with non-small cell lung cancer. CDR3 DNA sequence: TGTACCAGCAGTCGGGGTTTCGCGGCGAGCTACTACAATGAGCAGTTCTTC. As protein: CTSSRGFAASYYNEQFF.